The 5 T cell receptor beta chains below come from one sample, sequenced in a study of PD-L1 blockade in urothelial cancer. The data were produced by immunoSEQ multiplex PCR, yet TCRdb's version contains in-frame clones alone and is incomplete. The sample carries about 80,000 clones, approximately 90% recorded once. Source: PBMCs, taken around atezolizumab (anti-PD-L1) treatment. These receptors came from a woman in her seventies with urothelial cancer.

The chain carries TRBV29-1 and TRBJ2-7; tentative D call: TRBD1 (6 bases). The CDR3 has 15 amino acids. V lost 6 bases to trimming and J lost 2 bases, with 20 bases between them. Germline V lookup: CDR1 SQVTM, CDR2 ANQGSEA. The CDR3 is CSVREFTGQAYEQYF. The CDR3 bases are TGCAGCGTGAGGGAATTCACGGGACAAGCCTACGAGCAGTACTTC.

The genes are TRBV7-9 and TRBJ1-6, with 7 positions matching TRBD1. CDR1 and CDR2 (germline): SEHNR, FQNEAQ (reference sequence). The CDR3 spans 13 residues. Trimming took 8 bases from V and 5 from J; bases not matched to a gene: 3. CDR3 region: CASSGQNNSPLHF. The CDR3 nucleotides are TGTGCCAGCTCGGGACAGAATAATTCACCCCTCCACTTT.

The chain uses TRBV11-2 and TRBJ2-2; D is possibly TRBD2 (5 bases). The length of the CDR3 is 13 residues. Germline V gene data show CDR1 as SGHAT and CDR2 as FQNNGV. V was cut by 5 bases and J by 7 bases, with 11 bases left in between. CDR3 sequence (DNA): TGTGCCAGCAGCCCCGTCAGCGGCGGGGAGCTGTTTTTT. Protein product: CASSPVSGGELFF. Supplemented by reference TRBV11-2 and TRBJ2-2, the full variable domain reads EAGVAQSPRYKIIEKRQSVAFWCNPISGHATLYWYQQILGQGPKLLIQFQNNGVVDDSQLPKDRFSAERLKGVDSTLKIQPAKLEDSAVYLCASSPVSGGELFFGEGSRLTVL.

This chain links TRBV5-1 with TRBJ1-3; no reliable D call. The germline gives CDR1 SGHRS, CDR2 YFSETQ. The length of the CDR3 is 15 residues. V was cut by 3 bases and J by 0 bases, with 10 bases left in between. DNA for the CDR3: TGCGCCAGCAGCTACGACGGGAGCTCTGGAAACACCATATATTTT. Translated: CASSYDGSSGNTIYF.

The chain recombines TRBV4-1 with TRBJ2-3, with TRBD1 as a possible D gene (6 bases). Trimming shortened V by 1 base and J by 3 bases, and 14 bases separated the two germline ends. This CDR3 is 16 amino acids long. The germline V gene has CDR1 MGHRA and CDR2 YSYEKL. The CDR3 nucleotides are TGCGCCAGCAGCCAAGTTAGAGGGGGTTTAACAGATACGCAGTATTTT. As protein: CASSQVRGGLTDTQYF.